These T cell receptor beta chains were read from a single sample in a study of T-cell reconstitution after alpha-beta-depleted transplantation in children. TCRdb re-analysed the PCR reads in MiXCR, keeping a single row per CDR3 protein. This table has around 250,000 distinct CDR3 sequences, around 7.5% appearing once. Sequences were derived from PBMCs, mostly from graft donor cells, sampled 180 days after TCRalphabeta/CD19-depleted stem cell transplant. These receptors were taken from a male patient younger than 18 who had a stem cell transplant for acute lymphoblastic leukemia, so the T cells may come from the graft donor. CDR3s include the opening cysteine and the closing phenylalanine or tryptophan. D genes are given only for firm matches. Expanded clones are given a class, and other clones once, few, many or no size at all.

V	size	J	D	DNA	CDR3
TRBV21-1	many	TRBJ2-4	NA	TGTGCCAGCAGCAAGAGTAAGGGGGGGGAAGCCAAAAACATTCAGTACTTC	CASSKSKGGEAKNIQYF
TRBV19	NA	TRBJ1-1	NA	TGTGCCAGTAGTTTTCGGACTGAAGCTTTCTTT	CASSFRTEAFF
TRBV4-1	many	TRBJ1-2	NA	TGCGCCGAACGTCGTGGGGCCCCCTATGGCTACACCTTC	CAERRGAPYGYTF
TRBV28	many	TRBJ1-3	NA	TGTGCCAGCAGCTCTCCATTAAACACCATATATTTT	CASSSPLNTIYF
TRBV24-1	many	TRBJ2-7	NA	TGTGCCACCCATAACCCTCGGACCCCCTTCCGGTTACAGTACTTC	CATHNPRTPFRLQYF
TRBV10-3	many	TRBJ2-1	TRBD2	TGTGCCATCAGTGCCCCCAAGGCGGGAGGTAGTGAGCAGTTCTTC	CAISAPKAGGSEQFF
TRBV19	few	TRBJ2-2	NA	TGTGCCAGTAGTATGGGGGCATGGAACACCGGGGAGCTGTTTTTT	CASSMGAWNTGELFF
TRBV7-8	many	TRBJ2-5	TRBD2	TGTGCCAGCAGCTTAGAAGTTCTAGCGGGTCCTCAAGAGACCCAGTACTTC	CASSLEVLAGPQETQYF
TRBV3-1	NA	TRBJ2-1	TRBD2	TGTGCCAGCTGCCGGAGGACTAGCGGGAAGGAGGGTAGCTCCTACAATGAGCAGTTCTTC	CASCRRTSGKEGSSYNEQFF
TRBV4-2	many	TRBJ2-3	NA	TGTGCCAGCAGCCAACCCGTAGGGCCAGATACGCAGTATTTT	CASSQPVGPDTQYF
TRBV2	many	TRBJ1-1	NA	TGTGCCAGCAGTCGGAGTACCACTGAAGCTTTCTTT	CASSRSTTEAFF
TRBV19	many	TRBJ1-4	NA	TGTGCCAGTAGTTCTACCGACCGCATTAAAATTGAACTGTTTTTT	CASSSTDRIKIELFF
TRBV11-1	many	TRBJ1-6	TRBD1	TGTGCCAGCAGCTTGGGAGGGACAGCGGACCTTACAGAGAATTCACCCCTCCACTTT	CASSLGGTADLTENSPLHF
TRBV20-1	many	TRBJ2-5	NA	TGCAGTGCTACAGGGTTGGAGACCCAGTACTTC	CSATGLETQYF
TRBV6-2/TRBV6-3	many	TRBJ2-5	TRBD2	TGTGCCAGCAGTCCTAGCGGGAGGGCCTCAGAGACCCAGTACTTC	CASSPSGRASETQYF
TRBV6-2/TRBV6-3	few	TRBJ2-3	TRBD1	TGTGCCAGCAGTTACTCGGGTGGGACAGGGGCGATTTTGAGCACAGATACGCAGTATTTT	CASSYSGGTGAILSTDTQYF
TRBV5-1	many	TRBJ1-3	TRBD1	TGCGCCAGCAGCCAGGGACAGACGCTTCCTGGAAACACCATATATTTT	CASSQGQTLPGNTIYF
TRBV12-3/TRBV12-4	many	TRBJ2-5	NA	TGTGCCAGCAGTTTAGCGGGGGCAGTTCGAGAGACCCAGTACTTC	CASSLAGAVRETQYF